This T cell receptor beta chain was sequenced in a study of Ad26.COV2.S vaccination and SARS-CoV-2 variants. Study-wide context: Donor participated within the Ad26.COV2.S arm of the COV1001 trial. Doses of Ad26.COV2.S were injected into muscle once or twice, 56 days apart. Study-wide results and limits: Total responses of T cells may have been underestimated by the analyses of TCR breadth and depth.

Germline V CDR1 and CDR2: SGHTS, YDEGEE. V was clipped by 4 bases and J by 3 bases; unmatched bases: 10. The CDR3 runs 16 residues. The treatment was: over 15 received Ad26.COV2.S at low or high dose, single or two shots; 5 received placebo; per-sample allocation not given. It was on day 63 after the first vaccine or placebo injection that samples were taken. Repertoires were generated with immunoSEQ multiplex PCR, while TCRdb's copy carries only in-frame clones and drops some. This sample has roughly 300,000 clones, with less than 90% found just once. Points on this clone: Its target is unknown.

This TCR was recovered from a person between 18 and 60 years old who received the Ad26.COV2.S COVID-19 vaccine or a placebo. The starting material was peripheral blood, obtained in a trial of Ad26.COV2.S vaccine versus placebo. The chain couples TRBV5-8 to TRBJ2-5; 9 bases fit TRBD2. CDR3 sequence (DNA): TGTGCCAGCAGCCCTTGGGTAGCGGGGGAGAAAGAGACCCAGTACTTC. Translating it yields CASSPWVAGEKETQYF.